The 24 T cell receptor beta chains presented below share a single source sample, sequenced in a study of blood T cell repertoires in COVID-19. Clones were sequenced by immunoSEQ multiplex PCR, and TCRdb holds only the in-frame ones, with some missing. The sample yields 150,000 to 200,000 clones, about four fifths seen once. The source material was peripheral blood. These TCRs come from a human donor with acute or convalescent COVID-19. The donor label of this sample is uncertain.

The rearrangement joins TRBV12-5 to TRBJ1-1; D is perhaps TRBD1 (5 bases). V gave up 6 bases and J gave up 7 bases, with 21 bases separating them. This CDR3 is 15 amino acids long. Germline V gene sequence: CDR1 LGHNT, CDR2 FRNRAP. The CDR3 bases are TGTGCTAGTGGGACCGGGGACTATGGAAGAAGTGAAGCTTTCTTT. Its protein is CASGTGDYGRSEAFF. Complete variable domain (other parts from reference TRBV12-5 and TRBJ1-1): DARVTQTPRHKVTEMGQEVTMRCQPILGHNTVFWYRQTMMQGLELLAYFRNRAPLDDSGMPKDRFSAEMPDATLATLKIQPSEPRDSAVYFCASGTGDYGRSEAFFGQGTRLTVV.

The CDR3 DNA is TGCGCCAGCAGCCTCGGTAACGAGCAGTACTTC. Translating it yields CASSLGNEQYF. The J gene is TRBJ2-7, the V gene TRBV5-1; D is unresolved. CDR1 and CDR2 (germline): SGHRS, YFSETQ. Between the trimmed V and J ends, which lost 4 bases and 5 bases, there was a span of 7 bases. The length of the CDR3 is 11 residues.

The count of this clone is one. The J gene is TRBJ2-7, the V gene TRBV4-2; TRBD1 aligns across 8 bases. V shed 1 base and J 3 bases; nucleotides not matched to a gene: 5. CDR1 LGHNA and CDR2 YNFKEQ come from the germline V gene. This CDR3 has 15 residues. The CDR3 nucleotides are TGTGCCAGCAGCCAAGCGTTGGGACAGGACTACGAGCAGTACTTC. It codes for CASSQALGQDYEQYF.

The chain links TRBV25-1 to TRBJ1-3; 9 bases map to TRBD1. The CDR3 runs 16 residues. The germline gives CDR1 MGHDK, CDR2 SYGVNS. J gave up 6 bases and V 7 bases, and 13 bases lay outside the gene matches. CDR3 DNA: TGTGCCAGCACTCCCCCGGGACAGGGAAGGGAAAACACCATATATTTT. Its protein is CASTPPGQGRENTIYF. The full variable domain, in which reference TRBV25-1 and TRBJ1-3 provide the parts outside the CDR3, is EADIYQTPRYLVIGTGKKITLECSQTMGHDKMYWYQQDPGMELHLIHYSYGVNSTEKGDLSSESTVSRIRTEHFPLTLESARPSHTSQYLCASTPPGQGRENTIYFGEGSWLTVV.

This clone has just one count. This rearrangement joins TRBV2 to TRBJ2-4; 9 bases fit TRBD1. The germline CDR1 and CDR2 sequences are SNHLY and FYNNEI. After removal of 3 bases from V and 0 bases from J, the junction contained 6 bases not matched to a gene. CDR3 length: 17 residues. The CDR3 nucleotides are TGTGCCAGCAGTGAGACAGGGGGATCCTTAGCCAAAAACATTCAGTACTTC. This encodes CASSETGGSLAKNIQYF.

This sequence joins TRBV2 and TRBJ2-1; 8 nucleotides align to TRBD1. V gave up 8 bases and J gave up 11 bases; unmatched junction bases: 8. CDR1 SNHLY and CDR2 FYNNEI come from the germline V gene. There are 12 residues in the CDR3. CDR3 region: CASLQGGSQQFF. In nucleotides, the CDR3 is TGTGCCAGCTTACAGGGGGGATCGCAGCAGTTCTTC.

The V call is TRBV25-1, the J call TRBJ1-4, with D possibly TRBD1 on 6 matching bases. The CDR3 is made up of 12 amino acids. V lost 5 bases, J lost 11 bases, and 12 bases lay in between. The V gene's germline CDR1 is MGHDK and CDR2 SYGVNS. CDR3 residues: CASSLTQGKLFF. The DNA for the CDR3 is TGTGCCAGCAGTTTAACACAGGGTAAACTGTTTTTT.

The chain carries TRBV23-1 and TRBJ1-3; D is unclear. TRBV23-1 is an ORF for which the function is uncertain. V gave up 0 bases and J gave up 5 bases, with 5 bases separating them. The CDR3 sequence is 13 residues long. Here the CDR3 reads CASSQSQRNTIYF. CDR3 DNA: TGCGCCAGCAGTCAATCTCAGAGAAACACCATATATTTT.

The CDR3 is CALDLTGASSGANVLTF. For the CDR3, the DNA is TGTGCCCTGGACTTGACAGGGGCAAGCTCTGGGGCCAACGTCCTGACTTTC. V gene TRBV30 combines with J gene TRBJ2-6; 8 bases align to TRBD1. J gave up 0 bases and V 8 bases, and 12 bases lay outside the gene matches. The CDR3 has 17 residues. Germline assignment: CDR1 GTSNPN and CDR2 SVGIG (reference sequence).

This chain joins TRBV27 and TRBJ2-2, with 8 bases identical to TRBD2. Trimming took 6 bases from V and 4 from J; bases not matched to a gene: 7. CDR1 is MNHEY and CDR2 is SMNVEV in the germline V gene (reference sequence). This CDR3 has 15 amino acids. The chain's CDR3 is CASRKREFGTGELFF. The CDR3 bases are TGTGCCAGCAGGAAGCGGGAGTTTGGCACCGGGGAGCTGTTTTTT.

This sequence joins TRBV2 and TRBJ2-1, with TRBD1 matching 9 bases. CDR3 length: 19 residues. After removal of 5 bases from V and 4 bases from J, the junction contained 18 bases not matched to a gene. Germline CDR1 SNHLY, CDR2 FYNNEI. CDR3 coding DNA: TGTGCCAGCAGTTCCCCCCGGGACAGGGAGCGGGTGGAATACAATGAGCAGTTCTTC. Protein product: CASSSPRDRERVEYNEQFF.

The chain couples TRBV5-1 to TRBJ2-2; D unresolved. V lost 7 bases, J lost 6 bases, and 13 bases lay in between. The CDR3 contains 13 residues. Germline values: CDR1 SGHRS, CDR2 YFSETQ. The CDR3 loop reads CASGIPVAGELFF. The CDR3 region has the DNA TGCGCCAGCGGTATACCGGTGGCCGGGGAGCTGTTTTTT.

V gene TRBV6-5 combines with J gene TRBJ1-3, with D uncertain. The CDR3 is 14 residues long. Germline-derived CDR1 and CDR2 are MNHEY and SVGAGI. The germline V and J ends were trimmed by 7 bases and 2 bases, with 12 bases remaining between them. The CDR3 protein is CASTQDFTGNTIYF. The CDR3 region has the DNA TGTGCCAGCACCCAGGATTTCACTGGAAACACCATATATTTT.

The chain recombines TRBV30 with TRBJ1-5; weak D call: TRBD1 (6 bases). Germline V gene lookup returns CDR1 GTSNPN and CDR2 SVGIG (reference sequence). V was shortened by 3 bases and J by 5 bases, with 11 bases between the two germline ends. The CDR3 sequence is 13 residues long. The CDR3 is CAWSGTPYQPQHF. The CDR3 DNA is TGTGCCTGGAGCGGGACACCCTATCAGCCCCAGCATTTT.

The chain recombines TRBV30 with TRBJ2-3, with D possibly TRBD2 on 6 matching bases. There are 13 residues in the CDR3. The V end was cut by 3 bases, the J end by 3 bases, with 10 bases between. The germline V gene has CDR1 GTSNPN and CDR2 SVGIG (reference sequence). The CDR3 DNA sequence: TGTGCCTGGAGCGGGGGTGCAACAGATACGCAGTATTTT. Translated, it gives CAWSGGATDTQYF.

This chain links TRBV6-5 with TRBJ1-3, with D tentatively TRBD1 (5 bases). Germline CDR1 and CDR2: MNHEY and SVGAGI. V was trimmed by 5 bases and J by 6 bases, leaving 11 bases between them. The CDR3 contains 13 residues. The DNA for the CDR3 is TGTGCCAGCAGTCTACAGGTGACAAACACCATATATTTT. It translates to CASSLQVTNTIYF.

The rearrangement uses TRBV3-1 (or the pseudogene TRBV3-2) and TRBJ1-5; D may be TRBD1 (5 bases). V lost 1 base, J lost 3 bases, and 13 bases lay in between. CDR3 length: 16 amino acids. Germline CDR1 reads LGHDT; CDR2 reads YNNKEL (reference sequence). In nucleotides, the CDR3 is TGTGCCAGCAGCCAAGGGGGAGGGACCACCAATCAGCCCCAGCATTTT. Its translation: CASSQGGGTTNQPQHF.

This clone was counted a single time. The gene calls are TRBV30 and TRBJ2-2; a possible D gene is TRBD2 (7 bases). V was trimmed by 7 bases and J by 5 bases, leaving 17 bases between them. The germline V gene has CDR1 GTSNPN and CDR2 SVGIG (reference sequence). This CDR3 is 14 amino acids long. CDR3 DNA sequence: TGTGCCTCGATACGACGGGGGGCAACCGGGGAGCTGTTTTTT. This sequence encodes CASIRRGATGELFF. Supplemented by reference TRBV30 and TRBJ2-2, the full variable domain reads SQTIHQWPATLVQPVGSPLSLECTVEGTSNPNLYWYRQAAGRGLQLLFYSVGIGQISSEVPQNLSASRPQDRQFILSSKKLLLSDSGFYLCASIRRGATGELFFGEGSRLTVL.

The chain is built from TRBV5-1 and TRBJ1-3, with 12 bases fitting TRBD1. The CDR3 has 18 amino acids. Germline V lookup: CDR1 SGHRS, CDR2 YFSETQ. With 1 base clipped from V and 3 bases from J, the junction kept 8 bases outside the gene matches. The CDR3 DNA is TGCGCCAGCAGCTTGCGCGGGACAGGGGGCAGAGGTGGAAACACCATATATTTT. Amino acids: CASSLRGTGGRGGNTIYF. Supplemented by reference TRBV5-1 and TRBJ1-3, the full variable domain reads KAGVTQTPRYLIKTRGQQVTLSCSPISGHRSVSWYQQTPGQGLQFLFEYFSETQRNKGNFPGRFSGRQFSNSRSEMNVSTLELGDSALYLCASSLRGTGGRGGNTIYFGEGSWLTVV.

This chain links TRBV28 with TRBJ1-6; perhaps TRBD1 as D (5 bases). The germline CDR1 and CDR2 sequences are MDHEN and SYDVKM. The CDR3 is 14 amino acids. V dropped 8 bases and J dropped 7 bases, with 15 bases sitting between them. As DNA, the CDR3 is TGTGCCAGCTTTCTCACAGGACCGAATTCACCCCTCCACTTT. It translates to CASFLTGPNSPLHF.

The rearrangement uses TRBV6-2 or TRBV6-3 and TRBJ2-7; D call uncertain. This CDR3 is 13 amino acids long. The V gene lost 0 bases and the J gene lost 0 bases, with 3 bases spanning the gap. CDR1 is MNHEY and CDR2 is SVGEGT in the germline V gene. The CDR3 sequence is CASSYSSSYEQYF. The CDR3 DNA reads TGTGCCAGCAGTTACTCGAGCTCCTACGAGCAGTACTTC.

The genes are TRBV30 and TRBJ1-2; D unresolved. Germline CDR1 and CDR2: GTSNPN and SVGIG (reference sequence). The CDR3 loop spans 12 amino acids. Trimming took off 1 base at V and 4 bases at J, with 7 bases between the two ends. In nucleotides, the CDR3 is TGTGCCTGGAGTGAAGCACCCTATGGCTACACCTTC. It yields the protein CAWSEAPYGYTF.

The chain carries TRBV4-2 and TRBJ1-3; D may be TRBD1 (5 bases). Per the germline V gene, CDR1 is LGHNA and CDR2 is YNFKEQ. V was pared by 0 bases and J by 13 bases, with 16 bases between. The CDR3 has 14 amino acids. The CDR3 is CASSQDRGHRPIYF. CDR3 DNA: TGTGCCAGCAGCCAAGATAGAGGACACAGGCCAATATATTTT.

The rearrangement links TRBV6-5 to TRBJ1-5; D is ambiguous. The CDR3 consists of 14 residues. Trimming removed 6 bases at V and 3 bases at J, with 12 bases between. CDR1 and CDR2 from the germline V gene are MNHEY and SVGAGI. The DNA of the CDR3 is TGTGCCAGCAGCCCCAGGTTACTCAATCAGCCCCAGCATTTT. This translates into CASSPRLLNQPQHF.